A selection of T cell receptor beta chains follows, all from one sample in a study of OX40 agonist ivuxolimab in advanced cancers. Here immunoSEQ multiplex PCR was the method, and the copy in TCRdb shows in-frame clones only, minus some. In the table there are about 25,000 clones, roughly 83% of which are singletons. The sequencing here drew on CD4+ or CD8+ T cells sorted from blood, taken in a trial of the OX40 agonist ivuxolimab. The receptor set was obtained from an adult with an advanced solid tumor such as melanoma, head and neck, liver or kidney cancer. CDR3s leave out the opening cysteine and the closing phenylalanine or tryptophan.

V	J	CDR3
TRBV5-4	TRBJ2-6	ASSFVAGANVLT
TRBV7-9	TRBJ2-2	ASSLGYPTTGELF
TRBV7-8	TRBJ2-7	ASSLEMVQY
TRBV11-2	TRBJ2-3	ASSPGLNTDTQY
TRBV27	TRBJ2-7	ASSLWRGGSEQY
TRBV5-4	TRBJ2-2	ASSPPDSLTGELF
TRBV9	TRBJ1-2	ASSRTTSGTGGYGYT
TRBV9	TRBJ2-5	ASSPSGRGGQETQY
TRBV19	TRBJ1-5	ASSIHYRDSSNQPQH
TRBV5-1	TRBJ2-7	ASSPGLAGVYEQY
TRBV9	TRBJ2-1	ASSVGKSSYNEQF
TRBV7-9	TRBJ2-3	ASSDYQGPGTDTQY
TRBV5-4	TRBJ1-1	ASSPYRLNTEAF
TRBV7-3	TRBJ2-2	ASSVVGTGELF